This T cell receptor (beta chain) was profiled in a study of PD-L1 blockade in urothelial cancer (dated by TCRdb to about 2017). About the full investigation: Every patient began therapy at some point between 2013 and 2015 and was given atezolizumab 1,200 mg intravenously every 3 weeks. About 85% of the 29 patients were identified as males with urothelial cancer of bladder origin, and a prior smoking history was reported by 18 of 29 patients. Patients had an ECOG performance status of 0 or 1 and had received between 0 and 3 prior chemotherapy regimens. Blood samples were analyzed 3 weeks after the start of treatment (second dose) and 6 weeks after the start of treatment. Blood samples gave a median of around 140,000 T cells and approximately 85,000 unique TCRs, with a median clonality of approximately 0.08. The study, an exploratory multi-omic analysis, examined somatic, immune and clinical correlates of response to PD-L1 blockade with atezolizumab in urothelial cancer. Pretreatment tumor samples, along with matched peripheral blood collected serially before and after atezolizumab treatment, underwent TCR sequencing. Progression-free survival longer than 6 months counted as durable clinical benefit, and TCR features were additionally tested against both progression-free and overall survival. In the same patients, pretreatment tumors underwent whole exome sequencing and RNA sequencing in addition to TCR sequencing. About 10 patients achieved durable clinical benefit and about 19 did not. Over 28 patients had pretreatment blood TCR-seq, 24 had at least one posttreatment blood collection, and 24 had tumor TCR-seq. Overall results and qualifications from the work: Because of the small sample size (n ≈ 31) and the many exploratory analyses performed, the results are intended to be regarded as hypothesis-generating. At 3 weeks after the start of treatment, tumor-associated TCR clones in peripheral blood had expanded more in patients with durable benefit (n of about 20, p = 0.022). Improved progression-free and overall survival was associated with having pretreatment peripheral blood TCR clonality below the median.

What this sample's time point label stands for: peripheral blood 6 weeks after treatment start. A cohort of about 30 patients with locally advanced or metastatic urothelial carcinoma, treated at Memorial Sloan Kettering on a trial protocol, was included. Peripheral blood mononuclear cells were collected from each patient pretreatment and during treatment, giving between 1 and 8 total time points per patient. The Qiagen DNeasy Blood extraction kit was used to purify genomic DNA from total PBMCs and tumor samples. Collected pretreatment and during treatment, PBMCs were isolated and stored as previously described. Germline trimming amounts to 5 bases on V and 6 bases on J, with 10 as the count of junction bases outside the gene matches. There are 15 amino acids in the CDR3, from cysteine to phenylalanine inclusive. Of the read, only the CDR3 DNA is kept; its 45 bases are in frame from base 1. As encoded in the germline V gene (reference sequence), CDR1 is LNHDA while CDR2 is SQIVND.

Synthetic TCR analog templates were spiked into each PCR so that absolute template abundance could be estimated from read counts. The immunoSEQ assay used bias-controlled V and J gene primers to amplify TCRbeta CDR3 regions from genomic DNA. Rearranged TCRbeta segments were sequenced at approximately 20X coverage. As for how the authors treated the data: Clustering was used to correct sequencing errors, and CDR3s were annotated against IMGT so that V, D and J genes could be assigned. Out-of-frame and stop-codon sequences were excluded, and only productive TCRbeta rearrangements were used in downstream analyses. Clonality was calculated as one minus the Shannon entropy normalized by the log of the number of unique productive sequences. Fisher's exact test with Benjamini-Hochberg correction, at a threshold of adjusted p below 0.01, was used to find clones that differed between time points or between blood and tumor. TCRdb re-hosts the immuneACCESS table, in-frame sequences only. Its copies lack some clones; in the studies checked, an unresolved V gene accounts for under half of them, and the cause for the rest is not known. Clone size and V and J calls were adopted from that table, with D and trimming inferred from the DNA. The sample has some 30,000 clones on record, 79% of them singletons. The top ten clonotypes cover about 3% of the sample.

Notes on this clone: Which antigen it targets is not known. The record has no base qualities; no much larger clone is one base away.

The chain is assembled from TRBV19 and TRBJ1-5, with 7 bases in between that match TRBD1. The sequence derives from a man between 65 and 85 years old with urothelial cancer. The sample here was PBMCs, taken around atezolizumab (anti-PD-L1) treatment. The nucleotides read TGTGCCAGTAGTGAACTTCAGGGGGGCAGTCAGCCCCAGCATTTT. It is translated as CASSELQGGSQPQHF.